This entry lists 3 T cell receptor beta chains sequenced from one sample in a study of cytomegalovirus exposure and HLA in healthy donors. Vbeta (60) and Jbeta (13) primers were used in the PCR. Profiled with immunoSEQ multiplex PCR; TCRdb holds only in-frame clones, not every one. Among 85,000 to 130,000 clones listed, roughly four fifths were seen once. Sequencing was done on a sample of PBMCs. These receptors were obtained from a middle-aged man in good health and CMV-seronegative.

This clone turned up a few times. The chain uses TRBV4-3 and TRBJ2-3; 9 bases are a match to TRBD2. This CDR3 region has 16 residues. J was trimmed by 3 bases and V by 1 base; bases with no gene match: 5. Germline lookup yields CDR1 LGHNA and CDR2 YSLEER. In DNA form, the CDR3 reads TGCGCCAGCAGCCAAGGAGCGGGGGGAGGAACAGATACGCAGTATTTT. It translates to CASSQGAGGGTDTQYF.

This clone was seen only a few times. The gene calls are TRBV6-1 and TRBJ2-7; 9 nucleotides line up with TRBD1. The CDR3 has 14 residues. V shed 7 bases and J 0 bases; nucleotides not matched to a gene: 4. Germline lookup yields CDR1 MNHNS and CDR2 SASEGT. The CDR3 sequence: CASKDRGSSYEQYV. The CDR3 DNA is TGTGCCAGCAAAGACAGGGGGAGCTCCTACGAGCAGTACGTC.

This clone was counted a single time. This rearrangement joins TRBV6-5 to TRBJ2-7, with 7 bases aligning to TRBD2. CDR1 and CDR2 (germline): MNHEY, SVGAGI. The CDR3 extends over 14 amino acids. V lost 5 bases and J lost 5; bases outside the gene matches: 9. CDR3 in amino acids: CASSSIAGVDEQYF. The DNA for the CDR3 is TGTGCCAGCAGTAGCATTGCGGGGGTCGACGAGCAGTACTTC.